This TCR beta chain appears in the sequencing data of a study of a mutant IDH1 vaccine in newly diagnosed glioma. The overall study: Most patients had received both radiotherapy and temozolomide, the prior options being radiotherapy, temozolomide, or both.

A word on this clone: Its antigen is not known.

The ends lost 8 bases at V and 4 bases at J; junction bases unmatched: 0. The CDR3 loop spans 13 amino acids. CDR1 is MGHDK, CDR2 SYGVNS, per germline. Libraries were prepared by immunoSEQ multiplex PCR; TCRdb keeps only in-frame clonotypes and omits some of them. The profile shows 40,000 or so clones, around three quarters of them singletons. The time point denotes: week 5, during vaccination. A single vaccine dose contained 300 ug of mutant IDH1 20-mer peptide, and topical imiquimod was used with it. The sequence was obtained from a man aged 40-49 years with glioma. Sequencing used PBMCs, obtained from a glioma patient whose treatment included an IDH1 peptide vaccine. V and J are TRBV25-1 and TRBJ2-1, with TRBD2 identical over 12 bases. The CDR3 loop reads CASGLAGYNEQFF. In DNA, the CDR3 is TGTGCCAGCGGACTAGCGGGGTACAATGAGCAGTTCTTC.